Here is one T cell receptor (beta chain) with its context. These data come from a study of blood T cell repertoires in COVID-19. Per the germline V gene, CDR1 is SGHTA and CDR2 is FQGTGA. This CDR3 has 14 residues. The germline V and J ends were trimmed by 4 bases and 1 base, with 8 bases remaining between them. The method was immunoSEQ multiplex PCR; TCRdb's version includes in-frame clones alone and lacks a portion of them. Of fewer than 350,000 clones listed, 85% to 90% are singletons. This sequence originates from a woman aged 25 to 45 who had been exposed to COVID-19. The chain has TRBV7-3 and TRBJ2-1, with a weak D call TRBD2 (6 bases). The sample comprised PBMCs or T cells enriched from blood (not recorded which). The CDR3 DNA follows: TGTGCCAGCAGCTCCGGGGGATCCTACAATGAGCAGTTCTTC. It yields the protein CASSSGGSYNEQFF. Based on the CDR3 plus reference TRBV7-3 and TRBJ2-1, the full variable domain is GAGVSQTPSNKVTEKGKYVELRCDPISGHTALYWYRQSLGQGPEFLIYFQGTGAADDSGLPNDRFFAVRPEGSVSTLKIQRTERGDSAVYLCASSSGGSYNEQFFGPGTRLTVL.